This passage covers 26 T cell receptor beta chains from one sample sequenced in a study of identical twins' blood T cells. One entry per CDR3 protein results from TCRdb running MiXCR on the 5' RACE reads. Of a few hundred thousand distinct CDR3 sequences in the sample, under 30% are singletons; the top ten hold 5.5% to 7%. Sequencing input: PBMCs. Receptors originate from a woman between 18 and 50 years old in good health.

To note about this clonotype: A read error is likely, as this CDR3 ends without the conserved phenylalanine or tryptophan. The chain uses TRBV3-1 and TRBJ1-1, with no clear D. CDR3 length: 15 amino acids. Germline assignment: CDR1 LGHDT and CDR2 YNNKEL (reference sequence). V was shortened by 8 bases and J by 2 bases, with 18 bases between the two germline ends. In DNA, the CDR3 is TGTGCCAGCCACCGGGGTGGACCGAGCAACACTGAAGCTTTCCTT. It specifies CASHRGGPSNTEAFL.

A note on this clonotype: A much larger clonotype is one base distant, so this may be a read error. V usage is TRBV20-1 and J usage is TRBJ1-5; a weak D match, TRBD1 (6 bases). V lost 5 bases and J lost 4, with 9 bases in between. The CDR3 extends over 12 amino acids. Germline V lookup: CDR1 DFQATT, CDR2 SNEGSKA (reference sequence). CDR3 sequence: CSAEQGNQPQHF. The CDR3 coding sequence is TGCAGTGCTGAACAGGGAAATCAGCCCCAGCATTTT.

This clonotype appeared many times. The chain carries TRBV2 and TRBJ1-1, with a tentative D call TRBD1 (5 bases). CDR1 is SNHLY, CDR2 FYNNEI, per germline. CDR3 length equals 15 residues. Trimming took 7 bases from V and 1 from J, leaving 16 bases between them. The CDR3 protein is CASTPQGLGNTEAFF. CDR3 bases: TGTGCCAGCACCCCTCAGGGTCTTGGGAACACTGAAGCTTTCTTT.

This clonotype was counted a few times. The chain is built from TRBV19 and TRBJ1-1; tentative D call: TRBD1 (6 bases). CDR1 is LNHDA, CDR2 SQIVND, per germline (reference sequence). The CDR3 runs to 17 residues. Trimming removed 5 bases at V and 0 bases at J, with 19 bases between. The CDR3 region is CASSLRTEFMLNTEAFF. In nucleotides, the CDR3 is TGTGCCAGTAGTCTCCGGACAGAGTTTATGCTGAACACTGAAGCTTTCTTT.

In DNA form, the CDR3 reads TGTGCCAGCAGTGAATTAGACAGGGAGTACAATGAGCAGTTCTTC. Protein product: CASSELDREYNEQFF. The chain employs TRBV25-1 and TRBJ2-1, with 7 bases matching TRBD1. Germline-derived CDR1 and CDR2 are MGHDK and SYGVNS. The CDR3 covers 15 residues. J lost 4 bases, V lost 1 base, and 4 bases had no gene match.

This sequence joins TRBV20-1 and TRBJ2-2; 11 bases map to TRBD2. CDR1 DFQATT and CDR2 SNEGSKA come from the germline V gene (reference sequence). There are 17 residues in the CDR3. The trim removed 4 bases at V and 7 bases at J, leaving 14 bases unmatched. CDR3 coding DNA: TGCAGTGCTAAGCCTTCCTCTAGCGGGAGGAGAATCGGGGAGCTGTTTTTT. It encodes CSAKPSSSGRRIGELFF.

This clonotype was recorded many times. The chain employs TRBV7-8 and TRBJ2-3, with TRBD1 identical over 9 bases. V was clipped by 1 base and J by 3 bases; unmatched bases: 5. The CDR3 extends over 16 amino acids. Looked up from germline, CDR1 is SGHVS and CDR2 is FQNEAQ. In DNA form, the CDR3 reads TGTGCCAGCAGCTTAGGAACAGGGGGCGGAACAGATACGCAGTATTTT. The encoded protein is CASSLGTGGGTDTQYF.

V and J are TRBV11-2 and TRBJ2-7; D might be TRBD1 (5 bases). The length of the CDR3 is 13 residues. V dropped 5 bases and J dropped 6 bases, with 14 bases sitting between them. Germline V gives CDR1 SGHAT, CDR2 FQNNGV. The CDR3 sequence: CASSPTGLGEQYF. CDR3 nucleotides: TGTGCCAGCAGCCCTACAGGTCTTGGCGAGCAGTACTTC. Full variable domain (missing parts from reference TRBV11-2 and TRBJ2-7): EAGVAQSPRYKIIEKRQSVAFWCNPISGHATLYWYQQILGQGPKLLIQFQNNGVVDDSQLPKDRFSAERLKGVDSTLKIQPAKLEDSAVYLCASSPTGLGEQYFGPGTRLTVT.

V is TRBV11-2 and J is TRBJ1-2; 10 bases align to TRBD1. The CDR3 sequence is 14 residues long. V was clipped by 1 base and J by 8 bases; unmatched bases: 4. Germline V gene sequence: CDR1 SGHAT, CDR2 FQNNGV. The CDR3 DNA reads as TGTGCCAGCAGCTTAGGACAGGGGGCGGAGGGCTACACCTTC. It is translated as CASSLGQGAEGYTF. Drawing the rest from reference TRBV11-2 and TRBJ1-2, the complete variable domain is EAGVAQSPRYKIIEKRQSVAFWCNPISGHATLYWYQQILGQGPKLLIQFQNNGVVDDSQLPKDRFSAERLKGVDSTLKIQPAKLEDSAVYLCASSLGQGAEGYTFGSGTRLTVV.

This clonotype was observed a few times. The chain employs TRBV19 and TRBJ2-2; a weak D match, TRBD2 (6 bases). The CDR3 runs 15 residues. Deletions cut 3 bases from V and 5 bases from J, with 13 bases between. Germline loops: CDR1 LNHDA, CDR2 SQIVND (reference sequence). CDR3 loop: CASSMFPGSTGELFF. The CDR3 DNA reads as TGTGCCAGTAGTATGTTCCCCGGGAGTACCGGGGAGCTGTTTTTT.

CDR3 in DNA: TGCAGCGTAAGGACAGGGAAGGGCGAGCAGTACTTC. This codes for CSVRTGKGEQYF. The chain recombines TRBV29-1 with TRBJ2-7; 8 bases agree with TRBD1. The V segment lost 6 bases and the J segment 6 bases; nucleotides outside the gene matches: 7. The CDR3 runs 12 residues. In germline, CDR1 is SQVTM, CDR2 ANQGSEA.

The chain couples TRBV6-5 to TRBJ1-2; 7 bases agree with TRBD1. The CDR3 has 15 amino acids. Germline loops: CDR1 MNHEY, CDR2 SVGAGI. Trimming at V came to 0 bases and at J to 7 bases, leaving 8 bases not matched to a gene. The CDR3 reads CASSYSARGGGGYTF. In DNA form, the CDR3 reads TGTGCCAGCAGTTACTCGGCCAGGGGGGGCGGTGGCTACACCTTC.

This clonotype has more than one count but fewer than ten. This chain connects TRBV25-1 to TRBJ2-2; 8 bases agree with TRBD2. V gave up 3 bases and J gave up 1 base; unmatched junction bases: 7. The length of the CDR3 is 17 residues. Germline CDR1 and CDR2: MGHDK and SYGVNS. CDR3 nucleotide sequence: TGTGCCAGCAGTGATTCAAGACTAGCGTGGAACACCGGGGAGCTGTTTTTT. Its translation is CASSDSRLAWNTGELFF.

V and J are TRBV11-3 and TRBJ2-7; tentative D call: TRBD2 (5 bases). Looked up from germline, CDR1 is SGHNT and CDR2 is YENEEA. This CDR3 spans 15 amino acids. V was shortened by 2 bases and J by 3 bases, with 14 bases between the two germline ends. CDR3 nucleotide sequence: TGTGCCAGCAGCTTATTGGACTCCACAGACTACGAGCAGTACTTC. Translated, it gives CASSLLDSTDYEQYF.

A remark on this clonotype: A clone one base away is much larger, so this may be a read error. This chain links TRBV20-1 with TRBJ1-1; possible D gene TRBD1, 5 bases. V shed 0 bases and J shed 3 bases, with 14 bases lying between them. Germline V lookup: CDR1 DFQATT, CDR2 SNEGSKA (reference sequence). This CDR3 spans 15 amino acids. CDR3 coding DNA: TGCAGTGCTAGAGATTTGGGGGGGGTGGACACTGAAGCTTTCTTT. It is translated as CSARDLGGVDTEAFF.

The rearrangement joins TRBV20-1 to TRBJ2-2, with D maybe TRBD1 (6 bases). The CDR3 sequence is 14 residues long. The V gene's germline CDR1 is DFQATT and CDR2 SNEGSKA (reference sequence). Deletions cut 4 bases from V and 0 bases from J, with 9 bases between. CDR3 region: CSANRATNTGELFF. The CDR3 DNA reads TGCAGTGCTAACAGGGCGACGAACACCGGGGAGCTGTTTTTT.

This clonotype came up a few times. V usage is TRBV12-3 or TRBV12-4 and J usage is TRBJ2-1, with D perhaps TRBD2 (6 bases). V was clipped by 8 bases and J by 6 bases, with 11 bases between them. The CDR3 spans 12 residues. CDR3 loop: CASGRTINEQFF. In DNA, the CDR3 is TGTGCCAGCGGGCGGACTATCAATGAGCAGTTCTTC.

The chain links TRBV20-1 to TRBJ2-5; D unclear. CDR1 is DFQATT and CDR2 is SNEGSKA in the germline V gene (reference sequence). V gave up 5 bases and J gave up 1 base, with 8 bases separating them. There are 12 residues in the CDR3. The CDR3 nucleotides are TGCAGTGCTTTTCCCCGCCAAGAGACCCAGTACTTC. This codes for CSAFPRQETQYF.

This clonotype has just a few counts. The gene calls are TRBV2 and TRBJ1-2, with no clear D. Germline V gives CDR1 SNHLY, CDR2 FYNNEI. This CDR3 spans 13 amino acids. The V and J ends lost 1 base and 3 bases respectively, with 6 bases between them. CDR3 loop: CASSEDSYYGYTF. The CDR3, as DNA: TGTGCCAGCAGTGAAGACAGCTACTATGGCTACACCTTC.

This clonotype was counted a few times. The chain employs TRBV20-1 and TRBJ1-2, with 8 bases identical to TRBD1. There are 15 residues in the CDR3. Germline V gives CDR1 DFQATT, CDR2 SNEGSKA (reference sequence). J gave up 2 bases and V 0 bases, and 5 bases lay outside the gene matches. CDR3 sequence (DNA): TGCAGTGCTAGAGATCTCCAGGGGGCGAACTATGGCTACACCTTC. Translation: CSARDLQGANYGYTF.

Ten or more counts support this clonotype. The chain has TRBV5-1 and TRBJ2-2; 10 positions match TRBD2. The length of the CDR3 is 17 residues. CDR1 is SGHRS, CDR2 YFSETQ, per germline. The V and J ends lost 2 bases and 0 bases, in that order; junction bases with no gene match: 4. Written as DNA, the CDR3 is TGCGCCAGCAGCTTCCCTAGCGGGAGAGCGAACACCGGGGAGCTGTTTTTT. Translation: CASSFPSGRANTGELFF. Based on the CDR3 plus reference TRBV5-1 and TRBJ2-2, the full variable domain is KAGVTQTPRYLIKTRGQQVTLSCSPISGHRSVSWYQQTPGQGLQFLFEYFSETQRNKGNFPGRFSGRQFSNSRSEMNVSTLELGDSALYLCASSFPSGRANTGELFFGEGSRLTVL.

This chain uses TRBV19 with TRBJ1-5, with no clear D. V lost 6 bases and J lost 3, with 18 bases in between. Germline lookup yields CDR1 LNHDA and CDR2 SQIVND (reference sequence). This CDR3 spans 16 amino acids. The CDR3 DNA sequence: TGTGCCAGTAGACAGACCGGGATAAGAATCAATCAGCCCCAGCATTTT. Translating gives CASRQTGIRINQPQHF.

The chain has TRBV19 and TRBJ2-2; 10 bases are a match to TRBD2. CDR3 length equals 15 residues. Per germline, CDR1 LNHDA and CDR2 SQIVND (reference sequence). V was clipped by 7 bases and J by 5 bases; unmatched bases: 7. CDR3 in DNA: TGTGCCAGTATAAGGACTAGCGGAGTGACCGGGGAGCTGTTTTTT. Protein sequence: CASIRTSGVTGELFF.

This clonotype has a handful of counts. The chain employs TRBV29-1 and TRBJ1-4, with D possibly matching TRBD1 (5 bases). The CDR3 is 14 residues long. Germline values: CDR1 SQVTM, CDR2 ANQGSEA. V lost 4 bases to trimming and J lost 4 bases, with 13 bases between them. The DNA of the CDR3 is TGCAGCGTTGGGTACAGGCTTGGTAATGAAAAACTGTTTTTT. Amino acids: CSVGYRLGNEKLFF.

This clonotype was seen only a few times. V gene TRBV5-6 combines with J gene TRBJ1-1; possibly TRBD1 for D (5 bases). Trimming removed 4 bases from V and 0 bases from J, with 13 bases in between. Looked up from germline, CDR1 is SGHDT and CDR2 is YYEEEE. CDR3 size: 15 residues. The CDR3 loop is CASSTGPTLNTEAFF. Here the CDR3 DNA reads TGTGCCAGCAGCACAGGACCGACTCTGAACACTGAAGCTTTCTTT.

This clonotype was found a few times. The CDR3 coding sequence is TGCGCCAGCAGTGTCCAGGACTCTGGGGCCAACGTCCTGACTTTC. Residues: CASSVQDSGANVLTF. This chain connects TRBV10-2 to TRBJ2-6; D not resolved. Trimming removed 4 bases at V and 0 bases at J, with 7 bases between. Germline assignment: CDR1 WSHSY and CDR2 SAAADI. The CDR3 contains 15 residues.